These T cell receptor beta chains were read from a single sample in a study of monozygotic twins with inflammatory bowel disease. One entry per CDR3 protein, without DNA, is what TCRdb gives after re-calling the 5' RACE reads. In all, the sample yields hundreds of thousands of distinct CDR3 sequences. The sample consisted of blood. All receptors derive from a human donor with ulcerative colitis or Crohn's disease, or a healthy co-twin of an affected twin (not recorded which). Both conserved end residues are part of each CDR3.

j_call | v_call | cdr3_aa
TRBJ1-4 | TRBV20-1 | CSAREGGGGAEKLFF
TRBJ2-7 | TRBV7-9 | CASSPTTGSFGEQYF
TRBJ2-7 | TRBV9 | CASSRTAGEQYF
TRBJ1-5 | TRBV5-6 | CASSFGGGISQPQHF
TRBJ1-5 | TRBV5-1 | CASSLEVGQPQHF
TRBJ2-1 | TRBV27 | CASKRTSGSYNEQFF
TRBJ2-7 | TRBV6-5 | CASSYGFGTGLYEQYF
TRBJ2-7 | TRBV12-3/TRBV12-4 | CASSLRGGASSGPYEQYF
TRBJ1-1 | TRBV7-2 | CASNIDRRVAFF
TRBJ2-1 | TRBV7-2 | CASSPGGVPRFF
TRBJ2-7 | TRBV19 | CASSIDGFMQGINEQYF
TRBJ2-4 | TRBV29-1 | CSVTPGGAKNIQYF
TRBJ2-1 | TRBV3-1 | CASSPTGRSASGLGNEQFF
TRBJ1-6 | TRBV7-2 | CASSLDGTGSSPLHF
TRBJ1-1 | TRBV11-3 | CASSPRGATEAFF
TRBJ2-7 | TRBV20-1 | CSARGDGKTYEQYF
TRBJ1-2 | TRBV27 | CASSFQGIGGYTF
TRBJ2-6 | TRBV4-1 | CASSPRDAGANVLTF
TRBJ1-1 | TRBV18 | CASSGQGWNTEAFF
TRBJ2-3 | TRBV7-9 | CASSLAASGGTDTQYF
TRBJ2-5 | TRBV20-1 | CSVPALQETQYF
TRBJ2-2 | TRBV3-1 | CASSQRGQGGGTGELFF
TRBJ2-1 | TRBV9 | CASSLIGAGVNNEQFF
TRBJ1-1 | TRBV7-2 | CASSSYGGGNTEAFF
TRBJ1-1 | TRBV19 | CAVFGWTEAFF
TRBJ2-5 | TRBV6-6 | CASRRPEETQYF
TRBJ2-7 | TRBV5-5 | CASSFPHSYEQYF
TRBJ2-1 | TRBV10-3 | CAINGQNNNEQFF
TRBJ1-2 | TRBV12-3/TRBV12-4 | CASNSADGSNYGYTF
TRBJ2-1 | TRBV9 | CASSAQGQGSGEQFF
TRBJ2-5 | TRBV25-1 | CASRGTGKGSF
TRBJ2-7 | TRBV9 | CASSVTASGKTYEQYF